This TCR beta chain was recorded in a study of blood T cell repertoires in COVID-19. Study overall: COVID-19 samples from acute and convalescent phases originated in the United States, Italy and Spain. Sources were T cells, B-cell-depleted T cells, or PBMCs; the material itself was cDNA or gDNA.

Seattle patients were enrolled during active infection and followed longitudinally. Methods used by the authors: Amplification of reference gene primers provided the estimated nucleated cell counts. Only in-frame clones appear in the TCRdb table, and some are missing; sequencing was by immunoSEQ multiplex PCR. The DNA was the basis for D and trimming; V, J and clone size are from that table. The sample lists about 230,000 clones; roughly 85% were seen once. In germline, CDR1 is LNHDA, CDR2 SQIVND (reference sequence). V shed 3 bases and J shed 3 bases, with 12 bases lying between them. CDR3 size: 15 residues.

This sequence joins TRBV19 and TRBJ1-5, with a tentative D call TRBD1 (5 bases). The sequence was collected from a man aged 45-60 years with COVID-19, enrolled during active disease. Material: peripheral blood. In DNA, the CDR3 is TGTGCCAGTAGTATGACAGTGAACAACAATCAGCCCCAGCATTTT. Residues: CASSMTVNNNQPQHF.